Included here is one T cell receptor beta chain sequence, with context. Some clones are missing from TCRdb's copy, which holds only in-frame ones; the method was immunoSEQ multiplex PCR. The sample yields about 220,000 clones, more than 75% seen once. The CDR3 totals 15 residues. V lost 4 bases to trimming and J lost 7 bases; unmatched junction nucleotides: 10. Germline CDR1 and CDR2: MDHEN and SYDVKM. This sample stems from a study of blood T cell repertoires in COVID-19. Study in general: Material from acute and convalescent COVID-19 was sourced from the United States, Italy and Spain. Nucleic acid was either cDNA or gDNA, and it came from T cells, B-cell-depleted T cells, or PBMCs.

This receptor was taken from a man aged 35-49 years with active or convalescent COVID-19. Specimen: peripheral blood. The chain employs TRBV28 and TRBJ1-5, with 7 bases fitting TRBD1. CDR3 coding DNA: TGTGCCAGCAGTTCCCTGACAGGGCAGAGACAGCCCCAGCATTTT. It encodes CASSSLTGQRQPQHF.